Listed below are T cell receptor beta chains from one sample, sequenced in a study of T cells in localized non-small cell lung cancer. Clones were read by immunoSEQ multiplex PCR, and TCRdb kept only the in-frame ones, dropping some. The sample consists of 2,000 to 2,500 clones, around 28% of them appearing once. The specimen comprised lung tumor tissue, sampled before any cancer treatment. These receptors were collected from a man aged 35 to 69 with stage III squamous cell lung carcinoma. Each CDR3 is given without its conserved first and last residue. Each record gives: J gene, V gene, CDR3 protein.

>TRBJ2-3|TRBV18
ASSPSHGDTQY
>TRBJ2-3|TRBV7-6
ASSPAGGPDTQY
>TRBJ1-3|TRBV5-1
ASSLRGDSGNTIY
>TRBJ1-2|TRBV6-8
ASSRGQNYGYT
>TRBJ2-1|TRBV6-8
ASSRGGSYNEQF
>TRBJ1-2|TRBV28
ASSPGQGQST
>TRBJ2-2|TRBV9
ASSAGTGEFTGELF
>TRBJ2-1|TRBV10-2
ASGPSGGLNEQF
>TRBJ2-1|TRBV6-8
ASKLRQGAIEQF
>TRBJ1-5|TRBV6-8
ASSYDSGTESYQPQH
>TRBJ2-3|TRBV30
AWSSGTATADTQY
>TRBJ2-2|TRBV9
ASSVAGPNTGELF
>TRBJ1-6|TRBV19
ASSPKAGGRTPLH
>TRBJ1-5|TRBV15
ATSRVKQDNQPQH
>TRBJ1-2|TRBV25-1
ASSTTGQLANYGYT
>TRBJ2-7|TRBV11-3
ASSLGRGAYEQY
>TRBJ2-1|TRBV11-3
ASSLLQGAGINNEQF
>TRBJ1-1|TRBV11-3
ASAIRSGNTEAF
>TRBJ1-2|TRBV6-8
ASSLTGTGRGYT
>TRBJ2-2|TRBV6-8
ASREYRAGELF
>TRBJ1-1|TRBV11-3
ASSSPTGGGTEAF
>TRBJ2-6|TRBV9
ASSVGPTASSGANVLT
>TRBJ1-1|TRBV11-3
ASSLGWGLRTEAF
>TRBJ2-6|TRBV5-1
ASSLDRVAAGGGANVLT
>TRBJ1-1|TRBV11-3
ASSPAGQSQGTEAF
>TRBJ1-1|TRBV11-3
ASSPTSGTGEAF
>TRBJ2-2|TRBV18
ASSSGTPQRSTGELF
>TRBJ1-1|TRBV30
ACIPLGMNTEAF
>TRBJ2-7|TRBV11-3
ASSFGGGLYEQY
>TRBJ2-1|TRBV15
ASSLNPSGYNEQF
>TRBJ2-1|TRBV11-3
ASSLEAGANEQF
>TRBJ2-1|TRBV6-8
ASSTGRTSGYNEQF
>TRBJ1-6|TRBV19
ATSTGVNSPLH
>TRBJ1-2|TRBV11-3
ASSWPTGPYGYT
>TRBJ2-2|TRBV5-1
ASSTSGDGHTGELF
>TRBJ1-1|TRBV10-2
ASSEPSMGRTEAF
>TRBJ1-2|TRBV12-5
ASGPTGKGDYGYT
>TRBJ2-2|TRBV6-8
ASSSLGGLGELF
>TRBJ2-1|TRBV30
AWSVVGGTEQF
>TRBJ1-5|TRBV28
ASSLPDYSNQPQH
>TRBJ2-6|TRBV6-8
ASSTGTGNTGANVLT
>TRBJ1-6|TRBV25-1
ASSEGELESPLH